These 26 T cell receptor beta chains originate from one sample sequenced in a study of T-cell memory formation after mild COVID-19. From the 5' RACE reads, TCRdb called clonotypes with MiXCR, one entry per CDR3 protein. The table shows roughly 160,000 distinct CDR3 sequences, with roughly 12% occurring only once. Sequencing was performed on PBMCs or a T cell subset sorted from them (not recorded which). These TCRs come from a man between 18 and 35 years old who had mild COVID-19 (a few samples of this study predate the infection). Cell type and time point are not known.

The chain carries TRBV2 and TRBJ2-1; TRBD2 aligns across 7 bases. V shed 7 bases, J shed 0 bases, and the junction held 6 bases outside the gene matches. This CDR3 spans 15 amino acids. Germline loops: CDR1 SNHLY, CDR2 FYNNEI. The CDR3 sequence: CASKAGETSYNEQFF. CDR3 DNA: TGTGCCAGCAAGGCGGGGGAAACCTCCTACAATGAGCAGTTCTTC.

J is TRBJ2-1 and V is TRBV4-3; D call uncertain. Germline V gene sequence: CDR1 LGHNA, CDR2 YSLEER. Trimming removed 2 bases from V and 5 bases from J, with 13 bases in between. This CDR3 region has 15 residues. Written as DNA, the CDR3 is TGCGCCAGCAGCCAATTAAGGCCAAGCCACAATGAGCAGTTCTTC. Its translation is CASSQLRPSHNEQFF.

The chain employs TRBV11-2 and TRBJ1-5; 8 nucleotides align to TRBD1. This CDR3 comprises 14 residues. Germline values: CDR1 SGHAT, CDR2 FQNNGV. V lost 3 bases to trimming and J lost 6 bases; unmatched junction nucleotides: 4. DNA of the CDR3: TGTGCCAGCAGCTTGACAGGGGCCGGTCAGCCCCAGCATTTT. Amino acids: CASSLTGAGQPQHF.

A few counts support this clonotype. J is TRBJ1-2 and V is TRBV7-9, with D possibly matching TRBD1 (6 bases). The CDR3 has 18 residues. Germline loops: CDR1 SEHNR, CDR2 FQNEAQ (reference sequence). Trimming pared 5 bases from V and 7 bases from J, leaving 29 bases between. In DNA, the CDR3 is TGTGCCAGCAGCAGCTTTTTAGGGGGGGGACCGTACTTGTCTGGCTACACCTTC. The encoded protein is CASSSFLGGGPYLSGYTF.

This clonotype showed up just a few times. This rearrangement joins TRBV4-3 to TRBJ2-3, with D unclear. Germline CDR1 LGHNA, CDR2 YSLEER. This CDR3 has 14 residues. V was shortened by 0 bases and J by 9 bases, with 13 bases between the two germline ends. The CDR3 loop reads CASSQETMLRTQYF. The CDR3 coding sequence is TGCGCCAGCAGCCAAGAAACTATGCTAAGGACGCAGTATTTT.

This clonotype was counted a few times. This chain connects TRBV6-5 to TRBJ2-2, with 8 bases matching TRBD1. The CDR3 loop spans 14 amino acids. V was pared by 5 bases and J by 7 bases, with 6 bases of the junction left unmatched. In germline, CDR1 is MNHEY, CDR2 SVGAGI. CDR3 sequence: CASSVDRGHGELFF. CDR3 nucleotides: TGTGCCAGCAGTGTCGACAGGGGTCACGGGGAGCTGTTTTTT.

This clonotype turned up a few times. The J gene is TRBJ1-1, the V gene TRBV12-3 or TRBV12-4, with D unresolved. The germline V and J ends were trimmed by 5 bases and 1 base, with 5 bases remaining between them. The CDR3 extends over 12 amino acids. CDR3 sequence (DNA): TGTGCCAGCAGTACAGCGAACACTGAAGCTTTCTTT. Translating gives CASSTANTEAFF.

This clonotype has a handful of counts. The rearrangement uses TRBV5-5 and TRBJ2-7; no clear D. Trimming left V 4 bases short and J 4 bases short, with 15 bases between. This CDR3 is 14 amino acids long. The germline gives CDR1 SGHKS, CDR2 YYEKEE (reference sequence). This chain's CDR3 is CASSLIHSAYEQYV. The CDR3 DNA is TGTGCCAGCAGCCTGATCCACTCCGCTTACGAGCAGTACGTC.

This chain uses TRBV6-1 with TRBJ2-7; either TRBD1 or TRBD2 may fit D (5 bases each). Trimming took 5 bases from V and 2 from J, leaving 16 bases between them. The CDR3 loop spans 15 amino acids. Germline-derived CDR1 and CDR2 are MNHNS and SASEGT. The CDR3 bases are TGTGCCAGCAGTAACCCCCGGGACGGACCCTACGAGCAGTACTTC. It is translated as CASSNPRDGPYEQYF.

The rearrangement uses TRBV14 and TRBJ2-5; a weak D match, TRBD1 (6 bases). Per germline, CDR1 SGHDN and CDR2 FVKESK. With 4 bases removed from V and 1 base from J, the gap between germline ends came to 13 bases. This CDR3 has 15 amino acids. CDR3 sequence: CASSPPGQTQETQYF. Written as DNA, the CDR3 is TGTGCCAGCAGCCCCCCAGGACAGACCCAAGAGACCCAGTACTTC.

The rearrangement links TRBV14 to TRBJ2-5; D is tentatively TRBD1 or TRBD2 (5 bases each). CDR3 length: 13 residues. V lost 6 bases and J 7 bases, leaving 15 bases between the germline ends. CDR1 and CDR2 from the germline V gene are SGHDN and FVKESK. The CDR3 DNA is TGTGCCAGCAGTCGCTCGGGGCTGGGGACCCAGTACTTC. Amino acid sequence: CASSRSGLGTQYF.

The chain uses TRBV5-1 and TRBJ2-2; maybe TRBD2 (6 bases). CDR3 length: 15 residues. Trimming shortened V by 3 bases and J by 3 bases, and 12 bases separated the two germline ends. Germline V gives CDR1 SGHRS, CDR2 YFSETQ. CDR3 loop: CASSYGGGDTGELFF. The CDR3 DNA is TGCGCCAGCAGCTACGGAGGAGGGGACACCGGGGAGCTGTTTTTT.

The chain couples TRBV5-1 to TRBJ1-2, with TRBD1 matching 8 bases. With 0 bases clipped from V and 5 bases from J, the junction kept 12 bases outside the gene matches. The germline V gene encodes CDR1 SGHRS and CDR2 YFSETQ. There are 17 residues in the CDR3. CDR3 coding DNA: TGCGCCAGCAGCTTGGAAGGCAGGGGGCTGACAACGTATGGCTACACCTTC. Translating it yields CASSLEGRGLTTYGYTF. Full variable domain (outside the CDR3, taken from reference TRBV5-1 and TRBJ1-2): KAGVTQTPRYLIKTRGQQVTLSCSPISGHRSVSWYQQTPGQGLQFLFEYFSETQRNKGNFPGRFSGRQFSNSRSEMNVSTLELGDSALYLCASSLEGRGLTTYGYTFGSGTRLTVV.

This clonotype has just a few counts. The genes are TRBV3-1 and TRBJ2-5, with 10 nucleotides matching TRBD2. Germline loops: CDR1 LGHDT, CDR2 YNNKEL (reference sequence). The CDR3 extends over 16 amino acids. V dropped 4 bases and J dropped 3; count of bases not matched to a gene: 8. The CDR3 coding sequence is TGTGCCAGCAGCCCATACCTAGCGGGGGTCAAAGAGACCCAGTACTTC. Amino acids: CASSPYLAGVKETQYF.

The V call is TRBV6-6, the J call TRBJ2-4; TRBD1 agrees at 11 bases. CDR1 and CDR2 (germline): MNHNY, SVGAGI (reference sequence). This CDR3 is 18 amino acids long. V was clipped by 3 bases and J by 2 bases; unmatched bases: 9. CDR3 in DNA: TGTGCCAGCAGTTATCGGGACAGGGGGTCCGGGACCAAAAACATTCAGTACTTC. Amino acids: CASSYRDRGSGTKNIQYF.

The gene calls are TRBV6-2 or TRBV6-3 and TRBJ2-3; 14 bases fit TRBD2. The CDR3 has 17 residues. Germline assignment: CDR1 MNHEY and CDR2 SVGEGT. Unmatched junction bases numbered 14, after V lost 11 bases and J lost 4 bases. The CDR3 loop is CAGPTSGGALVADTQYF. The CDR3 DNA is TGTGCCGGCCCGACTAGCGGGGGGGCGTTGGTCGCAGATACGCAGTATTTT.

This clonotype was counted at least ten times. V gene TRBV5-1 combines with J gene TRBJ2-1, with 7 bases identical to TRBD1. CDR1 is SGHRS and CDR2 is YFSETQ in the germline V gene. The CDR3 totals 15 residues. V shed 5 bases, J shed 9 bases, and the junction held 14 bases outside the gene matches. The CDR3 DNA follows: TGCGCCAGCAGTATGCAGGGGGTTCGGAGTAGTGAGCAGTTCTTC. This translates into CASSMQGVRSSEQFF.

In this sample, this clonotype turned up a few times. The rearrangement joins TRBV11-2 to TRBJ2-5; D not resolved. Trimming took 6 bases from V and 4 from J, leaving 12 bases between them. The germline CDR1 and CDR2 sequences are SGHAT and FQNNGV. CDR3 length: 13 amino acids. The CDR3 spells CASRQSVRETQYF. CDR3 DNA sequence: TGTGCCAGCAGACAGTCAGTGAGAGAGACCCAGTACTTC.

The DNA of the CDR3 is TGTGCCAGCAGGATCGCGGTTAGCACAGATACGCAGTATTTT. It encodes CASRIAVSTDTQYF. The J gene is TRBJ2-3, the V gene TRBV6-1; D unclear. The V and J ends lost 6 bases and 0 bases respectively, with 10 bases between them. The CDR3 has 14 amino acids. The germline V gene encodes CDR1 MNHNS and CDR2 SASEGT.

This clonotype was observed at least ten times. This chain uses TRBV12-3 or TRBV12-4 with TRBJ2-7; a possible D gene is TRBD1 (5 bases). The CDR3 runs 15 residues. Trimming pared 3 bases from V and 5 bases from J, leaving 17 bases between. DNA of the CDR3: TGTGCCAGCAGTTTCGGGCGGCAGGGTGCCAACGAGCAGTACTTC. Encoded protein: CASSFGRQGANEQYF.

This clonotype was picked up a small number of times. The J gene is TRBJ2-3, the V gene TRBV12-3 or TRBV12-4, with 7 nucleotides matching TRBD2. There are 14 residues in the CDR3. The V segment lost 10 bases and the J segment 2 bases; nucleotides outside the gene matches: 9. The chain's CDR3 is CATQAGVFTDTQYF. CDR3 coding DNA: TGTGCCACCCAGGCGGGGGTTTTCACAGATACGCAGTATTTT.

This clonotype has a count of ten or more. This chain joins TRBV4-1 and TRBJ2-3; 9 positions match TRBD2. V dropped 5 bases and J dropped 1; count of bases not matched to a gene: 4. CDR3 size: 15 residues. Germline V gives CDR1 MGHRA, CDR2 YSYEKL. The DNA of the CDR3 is TGCGCCAGCAGCGGGAGCGGGGGGCGCACAGATACGCAGTATTTT. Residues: CASSGSGGRTDTQYF.

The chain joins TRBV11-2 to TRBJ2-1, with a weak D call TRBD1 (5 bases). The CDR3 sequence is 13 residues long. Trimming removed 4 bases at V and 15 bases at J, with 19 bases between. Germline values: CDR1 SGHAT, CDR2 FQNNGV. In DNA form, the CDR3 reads TGTGCCAGCAGCTCTCCTTGGAGACAGTTGGGGTTCTTC. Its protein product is CASSSPWRQLGFF.

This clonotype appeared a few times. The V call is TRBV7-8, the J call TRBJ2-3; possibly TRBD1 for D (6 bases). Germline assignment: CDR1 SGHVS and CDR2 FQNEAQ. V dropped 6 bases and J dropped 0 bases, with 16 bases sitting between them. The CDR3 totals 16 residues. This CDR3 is CASRTWTDSSTDTQYF. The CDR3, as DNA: TGTGCCAGCAGGACCTGGACAGACTCCAGCACAGATACGCAGTATTTT.

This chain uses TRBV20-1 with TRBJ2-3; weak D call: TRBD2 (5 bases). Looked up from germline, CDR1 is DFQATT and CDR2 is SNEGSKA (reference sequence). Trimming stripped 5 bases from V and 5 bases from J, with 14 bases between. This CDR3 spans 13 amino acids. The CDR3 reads CSAPERVGDTQYF. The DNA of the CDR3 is TGCAGTGCTCCTGAGAGGGTAGGAGATACGCAGTATTTT.

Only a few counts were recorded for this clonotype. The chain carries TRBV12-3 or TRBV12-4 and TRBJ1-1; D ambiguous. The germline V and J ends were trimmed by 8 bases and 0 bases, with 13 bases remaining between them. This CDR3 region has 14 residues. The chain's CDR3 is CASGPRTLNTEAFF. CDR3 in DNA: TGTGCCAGCGGCCCAAGGACTTTGAACACTGAAGCTTTCTTT.